A selection of T cell receptor beta chains follows, all from one sample in a study of shared clonotypes between healthy human individuals. Profiling relied on immunoSEQ multiplex PCR, and the TCRdb table lists in-frame clones only, not all of them. This table holds 2 million to 3 million clones, over 85% found once. Sequences were obtained from naive CD4+ T cells from PBMCs. The receptors stem from a man younger than 35 in good health. Some clones in this sample may be carry-over from other donors' samples. The CDR3 runs from the conserved cysteine through the conserved F or W. Fields, in order: J gene, D gene, V gene, CDR3 protein. A D gene is named only where the DNA matches it firmly.

J gene: TRBJ2-2
D gene: NA
V gene: TRBV28
CDR3 protein: CASSLFPATNTGELFF

J gene: TRBJ2-1
D gene: NA
V gene: TRBV27
CDR3 protein: CASSFKRTSYNEQFF

J gene: TRBJ1-1
D gene: NA
V gene: TRBV5-6
CDR3 protein: CASSFPRGMSTEAFF

J gene: TRBJ1-2
D gene: NA
V gene: TRBV18
CDR3 protein: CASSPQGVKGYTF

J gene: TRBJ1-2
D gene: NA
V gene: TRBV13
CDR3 protein: CASSLGGSNYGYTF

J gene: TRBJ2-1
D gene: TRBD2
V gene: TRBV5-4
CDR3 protein: CASTLGGLAGGPSYNEQFF

J gene: TRBJ2-5
D gene: NA
V gene: TRBV7-2
CDR3 protein: CASSLVGGGETQYF

J gene: TRBJ1-4
D gene: NA
V gene: TRBV9
CDR3 protein: CASSVEEGRFEKLFF

J gene: TRBJ1-1
D gene: NA
V gene: TRBV5-8
CDR3 protein: CASSLREVRGAEAFF

J gene: TRBJ2-7
D gene: NA
V gene: TRBV27
CDR3 protein: CASSDLQGSVREQYF

J gene: TRBJ2-1
D gene: TRBD1
V gene: TRBV28
CDR3 protein: CASSSPGQGDNEQFF

J gene: TRBJ2-7
D gene: TRBD1
V gene: TRBV6-1
CDR3 protein: CASSPSRGRVYEQYF

J gene: TRBJ2-5
D gene: NA
V gene: TRBV7-2
CDR3 protein: CASSLRDARYQETQYF

J gene: TRBJ2-3
D gene: TRBD2
V gene: TRBV5-1
CDR3 protein: CASSLARLAGGPVDTQYF

J gene: TRBJ1-2
D gene: TRBD1
V gene: TRBV11-2
CDR3 protein: CASSRYGTGNYGYTF

J gene: TRBJ2-5
D gene: TRBD1
V gene: TRBV11-3
CDR3 protein: CASGPGQGASETQYF

J gene: TRBJ2-7
D gene: NA
V gene: TRBV30
CDR3 protein: CAWSVNGYEQYF

J gene: TRBJ2-7
D gene: TRBD1
V gene: TRBV4-1
CDR3 protein: CASSQSETARGYEQYF

J gene: TRBJ1-2
D gene: NA
V gene: TRBV6-1
CDR3 protein: CASKAGANYGYTF

J gene: TRBJ1-1
D gene: NA
V gene: TRBV7-9
CDR3 protein: CASSLQQSNTEAFF

J gene: TRBJ2-6
D gene: NA
V gene: TRBV9
CDR3 protein: CASSVQSSGANVLTF

J gene: TRBJ1-1
D gene: NA
V gene: TRBV6-6
CDR3 protein: CASSLHWGTEAFF

J gene: TRBJ2-7
D gene: NA
V gene: TRBV1
CDR3 protein: CTSSQPGGPLEQYF

J gene: TRBJ2-7
D gene: NA
V gene: TRBV6-6
CDR3 protein: CASHRGQAYEQYF